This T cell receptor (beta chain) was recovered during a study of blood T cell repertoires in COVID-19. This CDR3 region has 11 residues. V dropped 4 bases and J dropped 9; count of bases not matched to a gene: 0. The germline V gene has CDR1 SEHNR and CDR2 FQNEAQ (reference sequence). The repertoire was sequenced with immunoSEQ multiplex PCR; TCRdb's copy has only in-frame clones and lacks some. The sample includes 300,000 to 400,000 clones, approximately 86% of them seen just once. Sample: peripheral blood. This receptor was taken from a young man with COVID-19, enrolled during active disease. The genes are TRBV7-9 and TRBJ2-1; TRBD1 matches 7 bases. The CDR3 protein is CASSWTGEQFF. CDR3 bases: TGTGCCAGCAGCTGGACAGGTGAGCAGTTCTTC.